The 6 T cell receptor beta chains below all came from one sample that was sequenced in a study of blood T cell repertoires in COVID-19. Generated by immunoSEQ multiplex PCR, the TCRdb table keeps only in-frame clones and is missing some. The profile shows hundreds of thousands of clones, 70% to 90% of them singletons. Specimen: PBMCs or T cells enriched from blood (not recorded which). The receptors derive from a man between 40 and 49 years old in a cohort exposed to, infected with or recovered from COVID-19 (not recorded which).

The V gene is TRBV20-1, the J gene TRBJ2-5; 12 bases agree with TRBD2. V was clipped by 6 bases and J by 4 bases; unmatched bases: 12. From germline, CDR1 is DFQATT and CDR2 SNEGSKA (reference sequence). The CDR3 has 16 residues. In nucleotides, the CDR3 is TGCAGTGCAAGTAGACTAGCGGGAGAGAGGAGAGAGACCCAGTACTTC. Protein: CSASRLAGERRETQYF.

The chain has TRBV4-2 and TRBJ1-3, with D possibly being TRBD1 (5 bases). The CDR3 sequence is 15 residues long. The germline V gene has CDR1 LGHNA and CDR2 YNFKEQ. V was cut by 0 bases and J by 2 bases, with 8 bases left in between. For the CDR3, the DNA is TGTGCCAGCAGCCAAGAAGGCAGGGCTGGAAACACCATATATTTT. Residues: CASSQEGRAGNTIYF.

J is TRBJ2-3 and V is TRBV18; TRBD2 might be the D (6 bases). In germline, CDR1 is KGHSH, CDR2 LQKENI. Deletions cut 5 bases from V and 2 bases from J, with 14 bases between. The CDR3 extends over 15 amino acids. The CDR3, as DNA: TGTGCCAGCTCAGGACTGGCGGGAAACACAGATACGCAGTATTTT. It is translated as CASSGLAGNTDTQYF.

The rearrangement links TRBV7-3 to TRBJ2-1; D unresolved. CDR1 SGHTA and CDR2 FQGTGA come from the germline V gene. The CDR3 length is 15 residues. Trimming removed 5 bases at V and 9 bases at J, with 20 bases between. The CDR3 is CASSPDPQPLVEQFF. CDR3 in DNA: TGTGCCAGCAGCCCAGATCCTCAGCCCCTAGTTGAGCAGTTCTTC.

The chain recombines TRBV30 with TRBJ2-1; possibly TRBD2 for D (5 bases). The V and J ends lost 0 bases and 8 bases respectively, with 8 bases between them. Per germline, CDR1 GTSNPN and CDR2 SVGIG (reference sequence). The CDR3 consists of 12 residues. The CDR3 region is CAWSVSGDEQFF. CDR3 nucleotide sequence: TGTGCCTGGAGTGTATCCGGGGATGAGCAGTTCTTC.

CDR3 DNA sequence: TGTGCCAGTATACAGACAGGTTTACTATACAATGAGCAGTTCTTC. This translates into CASIQTGLLYNEQFF. The rearrangement joins TRBV19 to TRBJ2-1, with TRBD1 as a possible D gene (6 bases). The germline V gene has CDR1 LNHDA and CDR2 SQIVND (reference sequence). V lost 7 bases, J lost 4 bases, and 17 bases lay in between. CDR3 length: 15 amino acids.